These 29 T cell receptor beta chains share one sample of origin, sequenced in a study of blood T cell repertoires in COVID-19. Repertoires were generated with immunoSEQ multiplex PCR, while TCRdb's copy carries only in-frame clones and drops some. Here the sample spans 150,000 to 200,000 clones, about nine tenths being singletons. The sample consisted of peripheral blood. These receptors originate from a woman aged 60-75 years with COVID-19, enrolled during active disease.

This clone has just a few counts. The same CDR3 is also encoded by other DNA sequences in this sample. The genes are TRBV7-2 and TRBJ1-2; D uncertain. This CDR3 has 13 residues. Trimming removed 4 bases from V and 1 base from J, with 7 bases in between. Germline-derived CDR1 and CDR2 are SGHTA and FQGNSA. In nucleotides, the CDR3 is TGTGCCAGCAGCTCAACCGGTAACTATGGCTACACCTTC. Amino acids: CASSSTGNYGYTF.

This rearrangement joins TRBV21-1 to TRBJ1-1; the table gives TRBD1 as D, unverified against the DNA. TRBV21-1 is recorded as a pseudogene. This CDR3 is 15 amino acids long. DNA for the CDR3: TGTGCCAGCAGCAAACGGGCAGGGATGAACACTGAAGCTTTCTTT. It codes for CASSKRAGMNTEAFF.

The V and J genes are TRBV6-5 and TRBJ1-2; 8 nucleotides agree with TRBD1. The CDR3 extends over 13 amino acids. The ends lost 6 bases at V and 7 bases at J; junction bases unmatched: 7. Germline-derived CDR1 and CDR2 are MNHEY and SVGAGI. The CDR3 spells CASRPQGALGYTF. DNA for the CDR3: TGTGCCAGCAGACCCCAGGGGGCGCTTGGCTACACCTTC.

The chain has TRBV7-9 and TRBJ1-4; the match to TRBD1 covers 9 bases. The trim removed 5 bases at V and 4 bases at J, leaving 8 bases unmatched. Germline values: CDR1 SEHNR, CDR2 FQNEAQ (reference sequence). The CDR3 sequence is 16 residues long. This CDR3 reads CASSKSHRGLNEKLFF. In nucleotides, the CDR3 is TGTGCCAGCAGCAAGAGCCACAGGGGGCTTAATGAAAAACTGTTTTTT.

This clone has only one observation. In DNA form, the CDR3 reads TGTGCCAGCAGCCGTCCCGGGACTGTGGTGGTCACTGAAGCTTTCTTT. It yields the protein CASSRPGTVVVTEAFF. The gene calls are TRBV6-2 or TRBV6-3 and TRBJ1-1; tentatively, D is TRBD1 (5 bases). V was pared by 6 bases and J by 4 bases, with 21 bases between. Germline-derived CDR1 and CDR2 are MNHEY and SVGEGT. The CDR3 totals 16 residues.

This clone has just a few counts. V usage is TRBV6-5 and J usage is TRBJ1-5; the D gene is possibly TRBD1 (5 bases). The ends were cut back, 6 bases at V and 2 bases at J, with 14 bases in the middle. The CDR3 covers 15 residues. CDR1 and CDR2 from the germline V gene are MNHEY and SVGAGI. CDR3 region: CASSKAGVGNQPQHF. The CDR3 nucleotides are TGTGCCAGCAGCAAAGCGGGGGTAGGCAATCAGCCCCAGCATTTT.

There are a few counts of this clone. The chain recombines TRBV9 with TRBJ2-7; 7 positions match TRBD2. Looked up from germline, CDR1 is SGDLS and CDR2 is YYNGEE. Trimming took 6 bases from V and 0 from J; bases not matched to a gene: 3. The CDR3 sequence is 13 residues long. The CDR3 sequence is CASTPSGSYEQYF. The CDR3 DNA is TGTGCCAGCACACCTAGCGGCTCCTACGAGCAGTACTTC.

The V and J genes are TRBV19 and TRBJ2-4; 7 positions agree with TRBD2. Trimming at V came to 6 bases and at J to 0 bases, leaving 17 bases not matched to a gene. The CDR3 is 19 residues long. Germline V gene data show CDR1 as LNHDA and CDR2 as SQIVND (reference sequence). This CDR3 is CASSPTSGLIALAKNIQYF. The CDR3 DNA follows: TGTGCCAGTAGCCCCACCTCGGGACTAATCGCATTAGCCAAAAACATTCAGTACTTC.

V usage is TRBV27 and J usage is TRBJ1-1, with D possibly TRBD1 on 5 matching bases. Trimming took off 6 bases at V and 5 bases at J, with 10 bases between the two ends. The CDR3 is made up of 12 amino acids. From germline, CDR1 is MNHEY and CDR2 SMNVEV (reference sequence). CDR3 sequence: CASSPGGTEAFF. CDR3 coding DNA: TGTGCCAGCAGCCCGGGGGGGACTGAAGCTTTCTTT.

This chain links TRBV12-3 or TRBV12-4 with TRBJ1-1; D remains unclear. The CDR3 contains 13 residues. Trimming shortened V by 6 bases and J by 5 bases, and 13 bases separated the two germline ends. CDR3 in amino acids: CASSPPGGTEAFF. The CDR3 DNA reads as TGTGCCAGCAGCCCACCCGGTGGTACTGAAGCTTTCTTT.

This sequence joins TRBV28 and TRBJ2-1, with TRBD2 matching over 12 bases. Per the germline V gene, CDR1 is MDHEN and CDR2 is SYDVKM. The CDR3 is made up of 17 amino acids. V trimming: 6 bases; J trimming: 8 bases; junction bases outside the gene matches: 14. This chain's CDR3 is CASSFPLAGGPRDEQFF. The CDR3 bases are TGTGCCAGCAGCTTCCCCCTAGCGGGAGGGCCTCGTGATGAGCAGTTCTTC.

The chain has TRBV5-1 and TRBJ2-7, with no clear D. CDR3 length equals 12 residues. Germline CDR1 reads SGHRS; CDR2 reads YFSETQ. Trimming stripped 4 bases from V and 0 bases from J, with 5 bases between. The CDR3 coding sequence is TGCGCCAGCAGCCACAGCTCCTACGAGCAGTACTTC. Its protein is CASSHSSYEQYF. Using reference TRBV5-1 and TRBJ2-7 for the parts outside the CDR3, the full variable domain is KAGVTQTPRYLIKTRGQQVTLSCSPISGHRSVSWYQQTPGQGLQFLFEYFSETQRNKGNFPGRFSGRQFSNSRSEMNVSTLELGDSALYLCASSHSSYEQYFGPGTRLTVT.

This clone was observed a few times. The chain is built from TRBV12-3 or TRBV12-4 and TRBJ1-1; 7 positions match TRBD1. The CDR3 spans 13 residues. V dropped 6 bases and J dropped 8; count of bases not matched to a gene: 9. The CDR3 region has the DNA TGTGCCAGCAGAATAGGGACAGCTTCCGAAGCTTTCTTT. Translating gives CASRIGTASEAFF.

The rearrangement joins TRBV27 to TRBJ2-3; 8 positions agree with TRBD2. The germline gives CDR1 MNHEY, CDR2 SMNVEV (reference sequence). The CDR3 extends over 15 amino acids. V lost 5 bases, J lost 4 bases, and 8 bases stayed unmatched. In DNA, the CDR3 is TGTGCCAGCAGTCTAGCGGGCCTCGCCCCAGATACGCAGTATTTT. Its protein product is CASSLAGLAPDTQYF.

The chain employs TRBV28 and TRBJ1-3; D ambiguous. The CDR3 totals 16 residues. Germline CDR1 MDHEN, CDR2 SYDVKM. V was pared by 1 base and J by 4 bases, with 14 bases between. The CDR3 protein is CASSLYPASGGNTIYF. DNA for the CDR3: TGTGCCAGCAGTTTATACCCCGCGTCGGGAGGAAACACCATATATTTT.

The chain is built from TRBV9 and TRBJ2-3; tentative D call: TRBD2 (5 bases). From germline, CDR1 is SGDLS and CDR2 YYNGEE. Deletions cut 4 bases from V and 0 bases from J, with 15 bases between. The CDR3 runs to 16 residues. The CDR3 loop is CASSPRTGLSTDTQYF. In DNA, the CDR3 is TGTGCCAGCAGCCCGAGGACTGGCCTCAGCACAGATACGCAGTATTTT.

The CDR3 protein is CASSSATGDGYTF. CDR3 nucleotide sequence: TGTGCCAGCAGCTCCGCGACAGGGGATGGCTACACCTTC. The gene calls are TRBV7-3 and TRBJ1-2; the match to TRBD1 covers 8 bases. CDR1 and CDR2 from the germline V gene are SGHTA and FQGTGA. The CDR3 consists of 13 residues. After removal of 4 bases from V and 6 bases from J, the junction contained 4 bases not matched to a gene.

J is TRBJ2-5 and V is TRBV3-1 (or the pseudogene TRBV3-2); possible D gene TRBD1, 6 bases. The germline V gene has CDR1 LGHDT and CDR2 YNNKEL (reference sequence). V lost 2 bases to trimming and J lost 3 bases, with 16 bases between them. This CDR3 is 16 amino acids long. This CDR3 is CASSQLLRDKKETQYF. CDR3 in DNA: TGTGCCAGCAGCCAACTCCTCCGGGACAAGAAAGAGACCCAGTACTTC.

The chain carries TRBV18 and TRBJ1-5, with D tentatively TRBD1 (5 bases). CDR1 is KGHSH, CDR2 LQKENI, per germline. V was clipped by 2 bases and J by 3 bases, with 20 bases between them. CDR3 size: 18 residues. As DNA, the CDR3 is TGTGCCAGCTCACCAAACGATGTCGACAGAGACCACAATCAGCCCCAGCATTTT. Amino acid sequence: CASSPNDVDRDHNQPQHF.

The chain uses TRBV9 and TRBJ2-2; TRBD1 might be the D (6 bases). Germline V gives CDR1 SGDLS, CDR2 YYNGEE. The CDR3 is 14 amino acids. Trimming stripped 1 base from V and 4 bases from J, with 8 bases between. The CDR3 bases are TGTGCCAGCAGCGTAACAGGGATCACCGGGGAGCTGTTTTTT. This gives the protein CASSVTGITGELFF.

V and J are TRBV7-4 and TRBJ1-4; D is ambiguous. The CDR3 is 18 amino acids. From germline, CDR1 is SGHVT and CDR2 SQSDAQ. V shed 1 base and J shed 0 bases, with 15 bases lying between them. CDR3 nucleotides: TGTGCCAGCAGCTTAGGGGCCTCTGTCGGGGCAACTAATGAAAAACTGTTTTTT. It specifies CASSLGASVGATNEKLFF.

J is TRBJ1-4 and V is TRBV5-1; tentative D call: TRBD1 (6 bases). This CDR3 has 15 amino acids. Trimming removed 6 bases at V and 8 bases at J, with 20 bases between. Germline V gives CDR1 SGHRS, CDR2 YFSETQ. The CDR3 region has the DNA TGCGCCAGCACCCCCCGAGGGACAAGATACGAAAAACTGTTTTTT. It specifies CASTPRGTRYEKLFF.

CDR3 sequence (DNA): TGTGCCAGCAGTTACGACAGGGGAAGGAATCAGCCCCAGCATTTT. Translated, it gives CASSYDRGRNQPQHF. V and J are TRBV6-6 and TRBJ1-5; 8 positions agree with TRBD1. The CDR3 is 15 residues long. With V trimmed by 2 bases and J by 4 bases, 4 bases remained unmatched. From germline, CDR1 is MNHNY and CDR2 SVGAGI (reference sequence).

The rearrangement joins TRBV28 to TRBJ1-2; no firm D call. Trimming stripped 3 bases from V and 7 bases from J, with 15 bases between. This CDR3 has 14 residues. CDR1 MDHEN and CDR2 SYDVKM come from the germline V gene. CDR3 sequence: CASSLGGRKAGYTF. The CDR3, as DNA: TGTGCCAGCAGTTTGGGAGGACGGAAGGCTGGCTACACCTTC.

This chain's CDR3 is CASSRSGSSYEQYF. In DNA form, the CDR3 reads TGTGCCAGTAGTCGTAGCGGGAGCTCCTACGAGCAGTACTTC. The chain is built from TRBV19 and TRBJ2-7; 9 bases match TRBD2. The CDR3 sequence is 14 residues long. Germline trimming cut 5 bases from V and 0 bases from J; bases unmatched to any gene: 2. CDR1 and CDR2 (germline): LNHDA, SQIVND (reference sequence).

The sample holds a few counts of this clone. The chain combines TRBV27 with TRBJ2-7; a weak D match, TRBD1 (5 bases). This CDR3 spans 14 amino acids. Trimming took off 5 bases at V and 3 bases at J, with 14 bases between the two ends. Germline V lookup: CDR1 MNHEY, CDR2 SMNVEV (reference sequence). The CDR3 is CASSGRLRGYEQYF. The CDR3 nucleotides are TGTGCCAGCAGTGGGCGACTTAGGGGCTACGAGCAGTACTTC.

J is TRBJ2-7 and V is TRBV3-1 (or the pseudogene TRBV3-2); a weak D match, TRBD2 (5 bases). Trimming shortened V by 0 bases and J by 2 bases, and 14 bases separated the two germline ends. The CDR3 is 16 residues long. Germline-derived CDR1 and CDR2 are LGHDT and YNNKEL (reference sequence). The chain's CDR3 is CASSQDPGGSPYEQYF. The CDR3 bases are TGTGCCAGCAGCCAAGATCCCGGTGGGAGTCCCTACGAGCAGTACTTC.

The V and J genes are TRBV5-3 and TRBJ2-7, with a weak D call TRBD1 (7 bases). TRBV5-3 belongs to the ORF category, with a function that is uncertain. V was pared by 7 bases and J by 0 bases, with 14 bases between. This CDR3 spans 14 amino acids. The CDR3 loop reads CARGGTVPSYEQYF. DNA of the CDR3: TGTGCCAGAGGGGGGACAGTCCCCTCCTACGAGCAGTACTTC.

The V and J genes are TRBV14 and TRBJ1-6, with D possibly being TRBD1 (5 bases). The V gene lost 4 bases and the J gene lost 7 bases, with 17 bases spanning the gap. The CDR3 loop spans 16 amino acids. From germline, CDR1 is SGHDN and CDR2 FVKESK. CDR3 in DNA: TGTGCCAGCAGCCCCCGAAGGCAGGGTCTGAATTCACCCCTCCACTTT. This codes for CASSPRRQGLNSPLHF.